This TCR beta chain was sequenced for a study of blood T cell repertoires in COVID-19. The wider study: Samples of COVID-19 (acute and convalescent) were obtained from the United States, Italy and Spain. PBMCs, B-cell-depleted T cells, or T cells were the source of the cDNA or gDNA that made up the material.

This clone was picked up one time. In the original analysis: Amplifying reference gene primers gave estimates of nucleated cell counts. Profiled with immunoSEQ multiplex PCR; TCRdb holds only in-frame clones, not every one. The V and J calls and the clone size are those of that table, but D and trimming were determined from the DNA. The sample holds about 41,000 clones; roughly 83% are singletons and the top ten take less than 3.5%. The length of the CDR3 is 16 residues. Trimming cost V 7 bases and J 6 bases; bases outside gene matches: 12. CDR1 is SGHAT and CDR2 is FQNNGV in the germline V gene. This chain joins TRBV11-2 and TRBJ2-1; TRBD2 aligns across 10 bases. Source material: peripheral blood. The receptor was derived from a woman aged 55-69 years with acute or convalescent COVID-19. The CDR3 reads CASTQGPAGGSNEQFF. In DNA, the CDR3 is TGTGCCAGCACCCAAGGTCCAGCGGGAGGGTCCAATGAGCAGTTCTTC.